Included here is one TCR beta chain sequence, with context. What it binds is unknown. The study based diagnoses on clinical symptoms, serum thyroxine and TRAb, thyroid ultrasound and orbital computed tomography. These data belong to a study of T cells in Graves' hyperthyroidism and ophthalmopathy. The ends were cut back, 5 bases at V and 0 bases at J, with 17 bases in the middle. This CDR3 is built from 17 residues. Germline V CDR1 and CDR2: MNHEY, SMNVEV (reference sequence). Study-level points and caveats: In blood, most of the thyroid clonotypes expanded above 0.001 were also present.

The source material, RNA transcripts, was used to amplify TCR beta CDR3 regions. The HTBI primer set drove a first-round RT-PCR of the TCR CDR3. TCRdb itself ran the multiplex PCR reads through MiXCR, one entry per CDR3 protein. This table has more than 500,000 distinct CDR3 sequences, roughly 15% appearing once. The source material was blood. This TCR derives from a woman in her 30s with Graves' ophthalmopathy. The gene calls are TRBV27 and TRBJ2-4; TRBD1 is a possible D gene (6 bases). The CDR3 loop is CASSVGLGAVAKNIQYF. CDR3 DNA: TGTGCCAGCAGTGTAGGACTGGGGGCCGTAGCCAAAAACATTCAGTACTTC.